Listed below are T cell receptor beta chains from one sample, sequenced in a study of cytomegalovirus exposure and HLA in healthy donors. Generated by immunoSEQ multiplex PCR, the TCRdb table keeps only in-frame clones and is missing some. This table has about 130,000 clones, about 91% appearing once. Sequenced input: PBMCs. Receptors originate from a woman between 18 and 29 years old in good health and CMV-seronegative. CDR3s include the opening cysteine and the closing phenylalanine or tryptophan. A D gene is named only where the DNA matches it firmly. A row's size may be missing; if present it is once, few, many or a size class.

TRBV9	TRBD1	TRBJ2-7	.	TGTGCCAGCAGCGTAGATGGACAGGGCTTTACCTACGAGCAGTACTTC	CASSVDGQGFTYEQYF
TRBV5-8	.	TRBJ1-1	once	TGTGCCAGCAGCTTGTCAGTGAACACTGAAGCTTTCTTT	CASSLSVNTEAFF
TRBV6-6	TRBD1	TRBJ2-7	.	TGTGCCAGCAGTCCCGGGACAGGCTCCTACGAGCAGTACTTC	CASSPGTGSYEQYF
TRBV6-1	TRBD1	TRBJ2-1	.	TGTGCCAGCAGTGCAACAGGGGGGAGCTACAATGAGCAGTTCTTC	CASSATGGSYNEQFF
TRBV7-6	TRBD1	TRBJ2-7	.	TGTGCCAGCAGCTTAAGACAGGGGGAAACCCCCTACGAGCAGTACTTC	CASSLRQGETPYEQYF
TRBV5-6	.	TRBJ2-7	.	TGTGCCAGCCAAGGAAGTGGGGGGTACGAGCAGTACTTC	CASQGSGGYEQYF
TRBV7-3	.	TRBJ1-2	.	TGTGCCAGCAGCGGGGGTACCGGGACTGCGGATGGCTACACCTTC	CASSGGTGTADGYTF
TRBV6-5	TRBD2	TRBJ2-2	many	TGTGCCAGCACCGTACTAGCGGGCCACGGGGAGCTGTTTTTT	CASTVLAGHGELFF
TRBV5-4	.	TRBJ1-4	.	TGTGCCAGCAGCTTGGAGGGGGTTAATGAAAAACTGTTTTTT	CASSLEGVNEKLFF
TRBV5-1	.	TRBJ1-1	.	TGCGCCAGCAGCTCCTGGGGGGTCCGGACTGAAGCTTTCTTT	CASSSWGVRTEAFF
TRBV15	TRBD2	TRBJ2-7	.	TGTGCCACCGCCCGGCGGATAGAAGCGGGGGCCCTCTACGAGCAGTACTTC	CATARRIEAGALYEQYF
TRBV19	.	TRBJ1-5	.	TGTGCCAGTAGATCCGGTATAGCCGGCAATCAGCCCCAGCATTTT	CASRSGIAGNQPQHF
TRBV7-9	.	TRBJ1-2	.	TGTGCCAGCAGCGTGCTTGCGGGAGGCTACACCTTC	CASSVLAGGYTF
TRBV5-6	.	TRBJ2-1	.	TGTGCCAGCAGCTTCGGAGGGAATGAGCAGTTCTTC	CASSFGGNEQFF
TRBV9	TRBD2	TRBJ2-7	.	TGTGCCAGCAGCGTAGTGGGTAGCGGGGCCTACGAGCAGTACTTC	CASSVVGSGAYEQYF
TRBV5-1	TRBD1	TRBJ2-5	.	TGCGCCAGCCACATCTCCGGGACAGGGGGAGAGACCCAGTACTTC	CASHISGTGGETQYF
TRBV19	TRBD1	TRBJ1-2	.	TGTGCCAGCATGCCGGGACAGGGAACGGACTACACCTTC	CASMPGQGTDYTF
TRBV6-4	TRBD2	TRBJ2-3	once	TGTGCCAGCAGTGACTCCGGGACTAGCGGCACAGATACGCAGTATTTT	CASSDSGTSGTDTQYF
TRBV5-1	.	TRBJ1-4	.	TGCGCCAGCAGCTTGGTTCCGGACTATAATGAAAAACTGTTTTTT	CASSLVPDYNEKLFF
TRBV5-4	.	TRBJ2-3	.	TGTGCCAGCAGCTCCTCTAGGTCGACAGATACGCAGTATTTT	CASSSSRSTDTQYF
TRBV2	.	TRBJ1-1	.	TGTGCCAGCAACGACATCGGACTTGAAGCTTTCTTT	CASNDIGLEAFF
TRBV7-6	TRBD1	TRBJ2-7	.	TGTGCCAGCAGCCCTCCGGGACAGGGAGCCTACGAGCAGTACTTC	CASSPPGQGAYEQYF
TRBV6-5	.	TRBJ1-2	.	TGTGCCAGCAGTTACGACGGGGGATCCTATGGCTACACCTTC	CASSYDGGSYGYTF
TRBV19	.	TRBJ2-7	.	TGTGCCAGTACTTCCCATTCACAGGATTCCTACGAGCAGTACTTC	CASTSHSQDSYEQYF
TRBV19	TRBD2	TRBJ2-5	.	TGTGCCAGTAGTATAGATCATGCGCGGGGGGCCCCGGAGACCCAGTACTTC	CASSIDHARGAPETQYF
TRBV9	.	TRBJ1-2	.	TGTGCCAGCAGCACCCCCGGGACACCCTTGAGGGGCTACACCTTC	CASSTPGTPLRGYTF
TRBV4-1	.	TRBJ1-2	.	TGCGCCAGCAGCCAAGCATGGAGGGGCCTCCACTTC	CASSQAWRGLHF
TRBV4-1	TRBD1	TRBJ1-2	once	TGCGCCAGCAGCCAAACTTCCCGGGACAGTGTTGGCTACACCTTC	CASSQTSRDSVGYTF
TRBV11-2	.	TRBJ2-5	.	TGTGCCAGCAGCGTCCAGGGTAGTGGTCAAGAGACCCAGTACTTC	CASSVQGSGQETQYF
TRBV6-5	TRBD1	TRBJ2-7	.	TGTGCCAGCAGTCCCGGGACAGCCGAGGAGCAGTACTTC	CASSPGTAEEQYF
TRBV29-1	.	TRBJ1-5	.	TGCAGCGTTGGAGATGGGGGGGCCGGTGGTCAGCCCCAGCATTTT	CSVGDGGAGGQPQHF
TRBV6-6	TRBD1	TRBJ2-1	few	TGTGCAGGGGGACAGGGGTTCTCCTACAATGAGCAGTTCTTC	CAGGQGFSYNEQFF
TRBV4-1	.	TRBJ1-2	.	TGCGCCAGCAGCCAAGTTAGAAACTATGGCTACACCTTC	CASSQVRNYGYTF
TRBV5-1	.	TRBJ2-2	.	TGCGCCAGCAGCTGGGGGGGACAGGCTGAGGAGCTGTTTTTT	CASSWGGQAEELFF
TRBV2	.	TRBJ2-1	.	TGTGCCAGCAGTGAGCAGGGGTTCAATGAGCAGTTCTTC	CASSEQGFNEQFF
TRBV29-1	TRBD1	TRBJ1-2	.	TGCAGCGTCGCCCGGGACAGGGGGGTTGGCTACACCTTC	CSVARDRGVGYTF
TRBV18	.	TRBJ1-2	.	TGTGCCAGCTCGACCACGAATGGGAGAGGGGGCTACACCTTC	CASSTTNGRGGYTF
TRBV7-9	.	TRBJ2-7	.	TGTGCCAGTGGGTGGGGGGACGAGCAGTACTTC	CASGWGDEQYF
TRBV7-2	TRBD1	TRBJ1-3	.	TGTGCCAGCAGCTACTCGACAGGGACGGATCTCTCTGGAAACACCATATATTTT	CASSYSTGTDLSGNTIYF
TRBV7-9	TRBD1	TRBJ2-5	.	TGTGCCAGCAGCCGGGCCCGGACAGGGGAAGGGGAGACCCAGTACTTC	CASSRARTGEGETQYF
TRBV6-5	.	TRBJ2-5	.	TGTGCCAGCAGTTACTCGTACTACCGAGGAGAGACCCAGTACTTC	CASSYSYYRGETQYF
TRBV6-1	TRBD2	TRBJ2-3	.	TGTGCCAGCAGTGAGGCGGTAGCGGGGATTAAAGATACGCAGTATTTT	CASSEAVAGIKDTQYF
TRBV5-1	TRBD1	TRBJ2-2	once	TGCGCCAGCAGCTTGGGACAGGGAGACAACACCGGGGAGCTGTTTTTT	CASSLGQGDNTGELFF
TRBV5-1	.	TRBJ2-5	.	TGCGCCAGCAGCCCCCTAGAAGTATCGGAGACCCAGTACTTC	CASSPLEVSETQYF
TRBV27	.	TRBJ2-2	.	TGTGCCAGCAGTTTAGGGGGCTCCACCGGGGAGCTGTTTTTT	CASSLGGSTGELFF
TRBV14	TRBD1	TRBJ1-6	.	TGTGCCAGCAGCCGGCAGGGGGAGGTTTCACCCCTCCACTTT	CASSRQGEVSPLHF
TRBV2	TRBD2	TRBJ2-1	.	TGTGCCGCCCAAAGGGCGGGGGGGATCTACAATGAGCAGTTCTTC	CAAQRAGGIYNEQFF
TRBV6-1	.	TRBJ1-4	.	TGTGCCAGCAGGGAACAGGAGGGTAATGAAAAACTGTTTTTT	CASREQEGNEKLFF
TRBV5-1	.	TRBJ2-1	few	TGCGCCAGCAGCTTGCGGGGGGCCGTCTACAATGAGCAGTTCTTC	CASSLRGAVYNEQFF
TRBV11-1	.	TRBJ1-6	.	TGTGCCAGCAGCTCAACCAGAGGGCTTCTGAGTTCACCCCTCCACTTT	CASSSTRGLLSSPLHF
TRBV5-1	.	TRBJ2-3	few	TGCGCCAGCAGCTTGGCCTTGACAGGAGATTCCGATACGCAGTATTTT	CASSLALTGDSDTQYF
TRBV5-6	.	TRBJ2-7	once	TGTGCCAGCAGACGCGGGCCCTCCGAGCAGTACTTC	CASRRGPSEQYF
TRBV13	.	TRBJ1-1	once	TGTGCCAGCAGCTTAAAGAACAAGCGCCCTGAAGCTTTCTTT	CASSLKNKRPEAFF
TRBV19	.	TRBJ1-5	few	TGTGCCAGTAGTATGGGCAGAGATCAGCCCCAGCATTTT	CASSMGRDQPQHF